The 7 T cell receptor beta chains given below trace back to one sample, sequenced in a study of metastatic and nonmetastatic thyroid tumors. Using MiXCR, TCRdb re-called clones from the PCR reads. The sample lists around 4,700 clones, about 25% occurring once. Every patient was untreated before thyroid surgery. Sequenced: tumor tissue. Source of these receptors: a male donor with papillary thyroid cancer or a benign thyroid nodule (not recorded which). Some clones in this sample may be carry-over from other donors' samples.

On this clone itself: Since a much larger clone is just one base distant, this may be a read error. The chain recombines TRBV18 with TRBJ2-1; maybe TRBD2 (6 bases). Deletions cut 3 bases from V and 5 bases from J, with 8 bases between. The CDR3 has 13 residues. The germline gives CDR1 KGHSH, CDR2 LQKENI. This chain's CDR3 is CASSPAGNNEQFF. CDR3 nucleotide sequence: TGTGCCAGCTCACCGGCGGGGAACAATGAGCAGTTCTTC.

The gene calls are TRBV11-1 and TRBJ1-1; D not resolved. Per the germline V gene, CDR1 is SGHAT and CDR2 is FQDESV (reference sequence). V lost 5 bases to trimming and J lost 5 bases, with 21 bases between them. CDR3 length equals 16 residues. This chain's CDR3 is CASSPPRTATVTEAFF. The CDR3 DNA is TGTGCCAGCAGCCCCCCAAGGACGGCGACGGTGACTGAAGCTTTCTTT.

Regarding this clone: The junction departs from germline at one end; a sequencing error may be responsible. The genes are TRBV2 and TRBJ1-6; TRBD1 aligns across 10 bases. CDR3 size: 17 residues. The germline V gene has CDR1 SNHLY and CDR2 FYNNEI. CDR3 coding DNA: TGTGCCAGCAGTGATCGGCGACAGGGGGCCTATAACTCACCCCTCCACTTT. This codes for CASSDRRQGAYNSPLHF.

This clone ranks as medium-sized (0.01 to 0.1%). The rearrangement uses TRBV13 and TRBJ2-7, with 8 nucleotides matching TRBD2. V was pared by 0 bases and J by 5 bases, with 6 bases of the junction left unmatched. The CDR3 is 15 amino acids. Germline V lookup: CDR1 PRHDT, CDR2 FYEKMQ (reference sequence). The CDR3 protein is CASSLGGRGSNEQYF. The CDR3, as DNA: TGTGCCAGCAGCTTAGGCGGGAGGGGGTCCAACGAGCAGTACTTC.

Judged by abundance, this clone is medium-sized. J is TRBJ2-1 and V is TRBV20-1; D unclear. Between the trimmed V and J ends, which lost 7 bases and 1 base, there was a span of 17 bases. CDR1 is DFQATT and CDR2 is SNEGSKA in the germline V gene (reference sequence). This CDR3 comprises 15 residues. The CDR3 DNA reads as TGCAGTGTTCCCTTTCCCCGATTTTCCTACAATGAGCAGTTCTTC. This gives the protein CSVPFPRFSYNEQFF.

V gene TRBV6-1 combines with J gene TRBJ2-7, with 8 bases identical to TRBD1. Germline CDR1 MNHNS, CDR2 SASEGT. This CDR3 contains 15 residues. V dropped 6 bases and J dropped 1; count of bases not matched to a gene: 8. CDR3 protein: CASRRQGQLSYEQYF. For the CDR3, the DNA is TGTGCCAGCAGGAGACAGGGGCAATTGTCCTACGAGCAGTACTTC.

This clone was recorded a few times. Its ends do not fully match the called genes, so a read error is possible. The rearrangement uses TRBV6-1 and TRBJ2-2; tentative D call: TRBD2 (5 bases). The CDR3 runs 15 residues. Germline V CDR1 and CDR2: MNHNS, SASEGT. In nucleotides, the CDR3 is TGTGCCAGCAGCCTAGATGGCTTGTACACCGGGGAGCTGTTCTTT. Translating it yields CASSLDGLYTGELFF.